This section outlines one TCR beta chain sequence together with its context. This specimen belongs to a study of blood T cell repertoires in COVID-19. Methods used by the authors: Nucleated cell number was recorded as an estimate derived from reference gene primer amplification. Some clones are missing from TCRdb's copy, which holds only in-frame ones; the method was immunoSEQ multiplex PCR. The V and J calls and the clone size are those of that table, but D and trimming were determined from the DNA. The sample consists of some 280,000 clones, 80% to 90% of them appearing once. Trimming cost V 3 bases and J 6 bases, with 4 bases left between them. There are 11 residues in the CDR3. Germline CDR1 is LGHNT and CDR2 is FRNRAP.

This chain joins TRBV12-5 and TRBJ2-3; D unclear. The receptor was derived from a woman aged 25-40 years with active or convalescent COVID-19. The sample comprised peripheral blood. The CDR3 sequence is CASGFSDTQYF. CDR3 sequence (DNA): TGTGCTAGTGGTTTCTCGGATACGCAGTATTTT. Variable domain in full (rest from reference TRBV12-5 and TRBJ2-3): DARVTQTPRHKVTEMGQEVTMRCQPILGHNTVFWYRQTMMQGLELLAYFRNRAPLDDSGMPKDRFSAEMPDATLATLKIQPSEPRDSAVYFCASGFSDTQYFGPGTRLTVL.